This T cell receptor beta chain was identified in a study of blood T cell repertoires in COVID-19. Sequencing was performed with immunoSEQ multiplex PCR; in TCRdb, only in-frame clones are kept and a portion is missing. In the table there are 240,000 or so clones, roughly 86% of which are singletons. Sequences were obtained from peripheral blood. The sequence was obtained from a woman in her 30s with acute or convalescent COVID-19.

The DNA for the CDR3 is TGTGCCAGCAGCTTAGCGCTTTCCGGACTAGCAAACAATGAGCAGTTCTTC. Its translation: CASSLALSGLANNEQFF. The J gene is TRBJ2-1, the V gene TRBV7-9; 8 bases agree with TRBD2. Germline CDR1 SEHNR, CDR2 FQNEAQ (reference sequence). The CDR3 loop spans 17 amino acids. Unmatched junction bases numbered 9, after V lost 0 bases and J lost 5 bases.